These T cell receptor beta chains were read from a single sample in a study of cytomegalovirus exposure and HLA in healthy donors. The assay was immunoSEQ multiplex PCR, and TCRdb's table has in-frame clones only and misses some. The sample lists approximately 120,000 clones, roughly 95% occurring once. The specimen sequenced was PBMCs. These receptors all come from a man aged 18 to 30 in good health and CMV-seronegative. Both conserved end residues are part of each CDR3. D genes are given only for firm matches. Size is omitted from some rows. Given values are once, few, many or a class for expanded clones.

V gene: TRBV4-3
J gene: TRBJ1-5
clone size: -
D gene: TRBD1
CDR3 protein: CASSQDTGGRQPQHF
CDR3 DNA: TGCGCCAGCAGCCAAGATACAGGGGGACGGCAGCCCCAGCATTTT

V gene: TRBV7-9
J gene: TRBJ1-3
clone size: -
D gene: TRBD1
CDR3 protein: CASSVGQGAGNTIYF
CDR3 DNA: TGTGCCAGCAGCGTCGGACAGGGGGCGGGAAACACCATATATTTT

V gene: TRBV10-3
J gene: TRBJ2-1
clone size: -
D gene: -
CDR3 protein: CAISELGQGGYNEQFF
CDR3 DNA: TGTGCCATCAGTGAGTTGGGGCAGGGCGGATACAATGAGCAGTTCTTC

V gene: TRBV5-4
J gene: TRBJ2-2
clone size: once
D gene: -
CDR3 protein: CASSFGGTGELFF
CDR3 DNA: TGTGCCAGCAGCTTCGGGGGCACCGGGGAGCTGTTTTTT

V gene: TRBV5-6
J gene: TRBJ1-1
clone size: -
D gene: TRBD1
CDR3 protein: CASSPLPGTGSNTEAFF
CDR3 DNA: TGTGCCAGCAGCCCCCTGCCCGGGACAGGGTCGAACACTGAAGCTTTCTTT

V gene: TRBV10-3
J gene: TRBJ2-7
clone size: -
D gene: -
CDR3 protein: CAISASRDSGEQYF
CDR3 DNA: TGTGCCATCAGTGCGAGCAGGGATTCTGGCGAGCAGTACTTC

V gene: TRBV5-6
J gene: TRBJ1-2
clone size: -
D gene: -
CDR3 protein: CASSPPGGYGYTF
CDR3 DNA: TGTGCCAGCAGTCCCCCGGGGGGCTATGGCTACACCTTC

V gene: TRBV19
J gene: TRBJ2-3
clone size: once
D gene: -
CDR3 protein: CASRTVGGDTQYF
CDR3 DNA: TGTGCCAGTAGGACCGTGGGGGGAGATACGCAGTATTTT

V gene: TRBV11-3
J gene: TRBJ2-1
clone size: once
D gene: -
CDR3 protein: CASSLTWEYNEQFF
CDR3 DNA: TGTGCCAGCAGCTTAACCTGGGAGTACAATGAGCAGTTCTTC

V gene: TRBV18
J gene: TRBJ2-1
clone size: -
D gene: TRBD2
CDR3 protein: CASSPKAGEGNEQFF
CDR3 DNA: TGTGCCAGCTCACCGAAAGCGGGAGAGGGGAATGAGCAGTTCTTC

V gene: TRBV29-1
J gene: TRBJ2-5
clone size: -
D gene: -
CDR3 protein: CSVDRGVEETQYF
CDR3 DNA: TGCAGCGTTGACAGGGGGGTAGAGGAGACCCAGTACTTC

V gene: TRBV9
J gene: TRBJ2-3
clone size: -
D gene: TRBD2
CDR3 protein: CASSRGGTDTQYF
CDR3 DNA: TGTGCCAGTTCACGGGGGGGCACAGATACGCAGTATTTT

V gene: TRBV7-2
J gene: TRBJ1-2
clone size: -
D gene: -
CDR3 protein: CASSLREAGNYGYTF
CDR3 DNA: TGTGCCAGCAGCTTAAGAGAGGCAGGGAACTATGGCTACACCTTC

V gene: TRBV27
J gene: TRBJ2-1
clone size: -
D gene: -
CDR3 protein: CASSLIARASRVWNEQFF
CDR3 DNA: TGTGCCAGCAGTTTAATTGCCAGGGCCTCTCGGGTCTGGAATGAGCAGTTCTTC

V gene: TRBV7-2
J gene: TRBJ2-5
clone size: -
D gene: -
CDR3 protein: CASSLVGGETQYF
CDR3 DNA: TGTGCCAGCAGCTTAGTCGGAGGGGAGACCCAGTACTTC

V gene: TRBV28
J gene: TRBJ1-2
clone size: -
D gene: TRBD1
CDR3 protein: CASRGTAGGYTF
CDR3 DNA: TGTGCCAGCAGGGGGACAGCCGGGGGCTACACCTTC

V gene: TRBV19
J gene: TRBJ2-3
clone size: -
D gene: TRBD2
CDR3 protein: CASSHLAGQDTQYF
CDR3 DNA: TGTGCCAGTAGTCATCTAGCGGGTCAAGATACGCAGTATTTT

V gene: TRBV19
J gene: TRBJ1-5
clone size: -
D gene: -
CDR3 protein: CASRRQISNQPQHF
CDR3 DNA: TGTGCCAGTAGAAGACAGATTAGCAATCAGCCCCAGCATTTT

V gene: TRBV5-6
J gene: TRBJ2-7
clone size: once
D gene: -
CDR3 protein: CASSLDQRPYEQYF
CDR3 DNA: TGTGCCAGCAGCTTGGACCAGAGGCCATACGAGCAGTACTTC

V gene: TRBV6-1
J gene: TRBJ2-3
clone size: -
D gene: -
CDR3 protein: CASGEHPSTDTQYF
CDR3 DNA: TGTGCCAGCGGGGAGCACCCTAGCACAGATACGCAGTATTTT

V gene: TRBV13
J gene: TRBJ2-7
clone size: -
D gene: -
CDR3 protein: CASSPPRGRNAYEQYF
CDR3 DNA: TGTGCCAGCAGCCCACCACGGGGGAGGAACGCCTACGAGCAGTACTTC

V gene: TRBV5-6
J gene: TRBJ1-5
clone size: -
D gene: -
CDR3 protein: CASGRSGQPQHF
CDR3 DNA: TGTGCCAGCGGCCGGTCGGGGCAGCCCCAGCATTTT

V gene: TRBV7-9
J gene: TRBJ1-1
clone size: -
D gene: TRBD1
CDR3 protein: CASRDDRAHTEAFF
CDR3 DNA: TGTGCCAGCAGAGACGACAGGGCCCACACTGAAGCTTTCTTT

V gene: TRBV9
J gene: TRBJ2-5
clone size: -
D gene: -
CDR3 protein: CASSALPGGVQETQYF
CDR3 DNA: TGTGCCAGCAGCGCCCTCCCTGGCGGAGTCCAAGAGACCCAGTACTTC

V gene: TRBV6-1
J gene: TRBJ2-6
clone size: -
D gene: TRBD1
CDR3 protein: CASSGRTGRSSGANVLTF
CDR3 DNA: TGTGCCAGCAGTGGTAGGACAGGGCGAAGCTCTGGGGCCAACGTCCTGACTTTC

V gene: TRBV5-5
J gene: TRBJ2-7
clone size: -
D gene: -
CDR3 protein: CASRMGGYEQYF
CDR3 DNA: TGTGCCAGCAGGATGGGGGGCTACGAGCAGTACTTC

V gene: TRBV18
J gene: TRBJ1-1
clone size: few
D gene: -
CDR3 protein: CASSPTGPTEAFF
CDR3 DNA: TGTGCCAGCTCACCTACAGGGCCCACTGAAGCTTTCTTT

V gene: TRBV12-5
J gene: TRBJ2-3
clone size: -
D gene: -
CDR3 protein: CASGVGNTQYF
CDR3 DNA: TGTGCTAGTGGTGTCGGGAATACGCAGTATTTT

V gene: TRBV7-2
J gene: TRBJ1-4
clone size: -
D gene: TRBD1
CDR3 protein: CASSSTGAFATNEKLFF
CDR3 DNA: TGTGCCAGCAGCTCGACAGGGGCGTTTGCAACTAATGAAAAACTGTTTTTT

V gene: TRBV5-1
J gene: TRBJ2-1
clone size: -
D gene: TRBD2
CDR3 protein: CASSSRSGRNNEQFF
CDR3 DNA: TGCGCCAGCAGCTCCCGTAGCGGGAGGAATAATGAGCAGTTCTTC

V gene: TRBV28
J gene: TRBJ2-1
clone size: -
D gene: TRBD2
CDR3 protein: CATRASGKHEQFF
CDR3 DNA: TGTGCTACGAGGGCTAGCGGGAAGCATGAGCAGTTCTTC

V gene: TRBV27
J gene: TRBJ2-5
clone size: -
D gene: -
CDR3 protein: CASSSRFPPGETQYF
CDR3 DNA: TGTGCCAGCAGCTCCCGGTTTCCCCCGGGGGAGACCCAGTACTTC

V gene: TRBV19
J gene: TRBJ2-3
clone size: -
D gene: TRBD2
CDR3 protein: CASSTGTSGTDTQYF
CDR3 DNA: TGTGCCAGTAGCACCGGGACTAGCGGGACAGATACGCAGTATTTT

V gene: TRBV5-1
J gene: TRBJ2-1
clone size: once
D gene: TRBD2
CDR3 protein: CASGASGTLRTDEQFF
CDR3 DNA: TGCGCCAGCGGGGCTAGCGGGACCCTCCGGACGGATGAGCAGTTCTTC

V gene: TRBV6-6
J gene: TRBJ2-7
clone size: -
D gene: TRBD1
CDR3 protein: CASSSDRGAYEQYF
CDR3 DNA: TGTGCCAGCAGTTCAGACAGGGGGGCCTACGAGCAGTACTTC

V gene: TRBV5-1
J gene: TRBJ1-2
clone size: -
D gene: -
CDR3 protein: CASSTTGLYGYTF
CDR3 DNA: TGCGCCAGCAGCACCACAGGGCTCTATGGCTACACCTTC

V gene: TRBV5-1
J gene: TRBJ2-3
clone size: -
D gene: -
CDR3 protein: CASSLRRQGVSTDTQYF
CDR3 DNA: TGCGCCAGCAGCCTTAGGCGGCAGGGTGTCTCCACAGATACGCAGTATTTT

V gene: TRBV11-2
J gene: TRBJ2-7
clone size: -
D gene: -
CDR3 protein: CASSLMGYPIYEQYF
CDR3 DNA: TGTGCCAGCAGCTTAATGGGCTACCCGATTTACGAGCAGTACTTC

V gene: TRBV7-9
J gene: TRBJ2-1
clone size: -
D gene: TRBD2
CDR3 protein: CASSLVIPSGWQFF
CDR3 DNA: TGTGCCAGCAGCTTAGTCATTCCTAGCGGTTGGCAGTTCTTC

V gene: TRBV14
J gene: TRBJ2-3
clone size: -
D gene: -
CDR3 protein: CASSFAGGTDTQYF
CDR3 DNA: TGTGCCAGCAGTTTCGCCGGGGGCACAGATACGCAGTATTTT

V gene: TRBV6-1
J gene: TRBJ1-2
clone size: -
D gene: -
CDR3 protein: CAIGRGNGYTF
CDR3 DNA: TGTGCCATTGGGAGAGGGAACGGCTACACCTTC

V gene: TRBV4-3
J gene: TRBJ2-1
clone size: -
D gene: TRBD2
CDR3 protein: CASSQVLTSGRANEQFF
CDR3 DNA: TGCGCCAGCAGCCAAGTGTTGACTAGCGGGAGGGCCAATGAGCAGTTCTTC

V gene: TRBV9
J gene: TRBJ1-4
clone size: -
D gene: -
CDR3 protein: CASSPRGGDEKLFF
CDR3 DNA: TGTGCCAGCAGCCCGAGGGGGGGGGATGAAAAACTGTTTTTT

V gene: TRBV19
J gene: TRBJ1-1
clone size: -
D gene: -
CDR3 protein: CASSIRGGVEAFF
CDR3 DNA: TGTGCCAGTAGTATACGGGGTGGGGTTGAAGCTTTCTTT

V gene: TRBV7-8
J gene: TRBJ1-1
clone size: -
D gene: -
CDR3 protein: CASSFSGPLRQVDAEAFF
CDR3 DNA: TGTGCCAGCAGCTTTAGTGGGCCCCTGAGACAGGTAGACGCTGAAGCTTTCTTT

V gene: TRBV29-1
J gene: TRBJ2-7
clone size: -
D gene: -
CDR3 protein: CSVEVAGYEQYF
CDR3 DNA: TGCAGCGTTGAGGTAGCCGGCTACGAGCAGTACTTC

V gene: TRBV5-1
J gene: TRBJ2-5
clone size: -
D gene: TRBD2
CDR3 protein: CASSYYGLAGGQETQYF
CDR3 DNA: TGCGCCAGCAGCTATTACGGACTAGCGGGAGGTCAAGAGACCCAGTACTTC

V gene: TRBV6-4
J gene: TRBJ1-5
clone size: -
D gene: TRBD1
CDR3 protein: CANAVDRGPSPGNQPQHF
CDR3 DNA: TGTGCCAACGCGGTTGACAGGGGCCCGTCCCCCGGCAATCAGCCCCAGCATTTT

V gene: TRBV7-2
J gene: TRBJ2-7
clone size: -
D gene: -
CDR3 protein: CASSLLVREQYF
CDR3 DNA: TGTGCCAGCAGCTTACTGGTGAGGGAGCAGTACTTC

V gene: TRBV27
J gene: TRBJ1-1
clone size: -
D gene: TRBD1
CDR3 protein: CASGDRGMNTEAFF
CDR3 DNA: TGTGCCAGCGGAGACAGGGGAATGAACACTGAAGCTTTCTTT

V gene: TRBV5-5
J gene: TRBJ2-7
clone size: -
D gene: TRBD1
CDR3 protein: CASSLRDSYEQYF
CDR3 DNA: TGTGCCAGCAGCTTGAGGGACAGCTACGAGCAGTACTTC

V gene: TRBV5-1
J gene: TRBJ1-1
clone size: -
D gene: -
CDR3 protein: CASSLSPGRGSEAFF
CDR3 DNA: TGCGCCAGCAGCTTGTCCCCAGGTCGAGGGTCTGAAGCTTTCTTT

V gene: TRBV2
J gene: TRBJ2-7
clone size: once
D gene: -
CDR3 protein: CASGWAEPYEQYF
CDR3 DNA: TGTGCCAGCGGCTGGGCAGAACCATACGAGCAGTACTTC

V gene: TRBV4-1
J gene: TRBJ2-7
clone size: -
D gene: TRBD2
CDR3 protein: CASSQSLAPYEQYF
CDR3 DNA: TGCGCCAGCAGCCAATCACTAGCGCCCTACGAGCAGTACTTC

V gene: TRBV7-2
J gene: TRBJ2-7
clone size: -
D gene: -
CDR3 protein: CASSLGRPSSYEQYF
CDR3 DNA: TGTGCCAGCAGCTTAGGCAGGCCCAGCTCCTACGAGCAGTACTTC

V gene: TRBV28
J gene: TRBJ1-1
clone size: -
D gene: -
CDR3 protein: CASSGSYSMNTEAFF
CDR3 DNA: TGTGCCAGCAGTGGAAGTTACAGCATGAACACTGAAGCTTTCTTT

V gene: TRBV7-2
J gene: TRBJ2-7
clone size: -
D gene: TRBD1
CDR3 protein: CASSSGFTGAAKAYEQYF
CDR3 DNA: TGTGCCAGCAGCTCCGGCTTCACAGGGGCCGCCAAAGCCTACGAGCAGTACTTC